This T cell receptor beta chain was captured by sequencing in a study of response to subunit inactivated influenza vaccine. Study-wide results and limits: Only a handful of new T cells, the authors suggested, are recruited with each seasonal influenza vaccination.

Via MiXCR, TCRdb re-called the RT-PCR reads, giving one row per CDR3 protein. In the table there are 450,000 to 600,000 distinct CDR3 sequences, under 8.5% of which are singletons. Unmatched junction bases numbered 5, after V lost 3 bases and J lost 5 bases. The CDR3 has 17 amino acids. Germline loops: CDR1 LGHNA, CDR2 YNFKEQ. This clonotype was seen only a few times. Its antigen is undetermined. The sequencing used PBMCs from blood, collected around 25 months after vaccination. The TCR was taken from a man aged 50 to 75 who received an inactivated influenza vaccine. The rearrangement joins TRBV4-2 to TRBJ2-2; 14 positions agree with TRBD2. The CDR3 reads CASSHRGLAGGTGELFF. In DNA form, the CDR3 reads TGTGCCAGCAGCCACCGAGGACTAGCGGGGGGAACCGGGGAGCTGTTTTTT.